This T cell receptor (beta chain) stems from a study of shared clonotypes between healthy human individuals. Here immunoSEQ multiplex PCR was the method, and the copy in TCRdb shows in-frame clones only, minus some. The table lists more than 2 million clones, approximately 94% of them singletons. The CDR3 extends over 15 amino acids. The germline V gene encodes CDR1 SGHDT and CDR2 YYEEEE. V shed 6 bases and J shed 3 bases, with 16 bases lying between them. The sequenced sample consisted of naive CD4+ T cells sorted from blood. Subset indicated: CD45RA+ positively selected. The rearrangement links TRBV5-6 to TRBJ2-1; maybe TRBD1 (5 bases). This receptor was identified in a man aged 18 to 30 in good health. As DNA, the CDR3 is TGTGCCAGCACCGACAGTCGTACTGGCTACAATGAGCAGTTCTTC. It yields the protein CASTDSRTGYNEQFF.